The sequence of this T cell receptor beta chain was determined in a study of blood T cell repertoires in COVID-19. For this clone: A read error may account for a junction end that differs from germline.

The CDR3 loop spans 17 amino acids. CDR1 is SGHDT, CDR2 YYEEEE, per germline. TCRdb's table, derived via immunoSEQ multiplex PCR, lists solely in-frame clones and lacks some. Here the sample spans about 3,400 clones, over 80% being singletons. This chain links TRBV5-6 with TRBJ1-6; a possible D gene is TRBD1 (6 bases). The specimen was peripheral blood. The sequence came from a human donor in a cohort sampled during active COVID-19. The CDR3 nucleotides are TGTGCCCGCAGCGGGGGCGAGGGGGGGGGATGGAGTTCACCCCTCCACTTT. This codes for CARSGGEGGGWSSPLHF. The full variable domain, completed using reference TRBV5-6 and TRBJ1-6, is DAGVTQSPTHLIKTRGQQVTLRCSPKSGHDTVSWYQQALGQGPQFIFQYYEEEERQRGNFPDRFSGHQFPNYSSELNVNALLLGDSALYLCARSGGEGGGWSSPLHFGNGTRLTVT.